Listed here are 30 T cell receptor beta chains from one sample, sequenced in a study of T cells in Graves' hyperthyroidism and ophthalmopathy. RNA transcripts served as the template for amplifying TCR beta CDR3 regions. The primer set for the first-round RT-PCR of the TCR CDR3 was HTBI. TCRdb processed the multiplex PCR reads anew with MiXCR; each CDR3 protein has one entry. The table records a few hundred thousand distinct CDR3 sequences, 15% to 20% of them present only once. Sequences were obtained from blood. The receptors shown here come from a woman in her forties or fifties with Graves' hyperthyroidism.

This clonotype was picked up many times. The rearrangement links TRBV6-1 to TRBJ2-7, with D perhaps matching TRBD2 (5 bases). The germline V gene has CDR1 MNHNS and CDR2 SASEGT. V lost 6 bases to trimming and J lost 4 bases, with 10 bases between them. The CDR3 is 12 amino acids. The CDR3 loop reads CASSHRGYEQYF. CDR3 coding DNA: TGTGCCAGCAGCCACAGAGGGTACGAGCAGTACTTC.

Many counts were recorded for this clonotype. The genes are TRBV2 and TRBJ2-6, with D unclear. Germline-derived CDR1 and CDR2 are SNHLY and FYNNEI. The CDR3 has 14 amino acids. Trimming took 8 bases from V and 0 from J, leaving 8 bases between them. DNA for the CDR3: TGTGCCAGCGGATTTGTCTCTGGGGCCAACGTCCTGACTTTC. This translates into CASGFVSGANVLTF.

The CDR3 is CATSRDGDTGQPQHF. The CDR3 bases are TGTGCCACCAGCAGAGATGGGGATACGGGTCAGCCCCAGCATTTT. The chain recombines TRBV15 with TRBJ1-5, with D unclear. Trimming left V 0 bases short and J 6 bases short, with 12 bases between. The CDR3 has 15 amino acids. CDR1 is LNHNV, CDR2 YYDKDF, per germline (reference sequence).

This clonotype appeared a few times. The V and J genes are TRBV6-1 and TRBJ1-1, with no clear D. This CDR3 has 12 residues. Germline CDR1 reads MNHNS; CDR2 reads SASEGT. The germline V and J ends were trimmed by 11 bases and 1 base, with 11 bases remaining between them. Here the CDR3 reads CALKSQNTEAFF. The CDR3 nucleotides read TGTGCCCTCAAGTCCCAGAACACTGAAGCTTTCTTT.

The CDR3 reads CASRLGYSPLHF. CDR3 nucleotides: TGTGCCAGCAGGTTGGGCTACTCACCCCTCCACTTT. The chain has TRBV12-3 or TRBV12-4 and TRBJ1-6; no reliable D call. This CDR3 spans 12 amino acids. V was clipped by 6 bases and J by 10 bases, with 10 bases between them.

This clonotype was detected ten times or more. CDR3 DNA sequence: TGTGCCAGCAGCCTGCTTGATAGGGAGCAGTTCTTC. This translates into CASSLLDREQFF. V usage is TRBV11-2 and J usage is TRBJ2-1; D remains ambiguous. Trimming removed 5 bases at V and 10 bases at J, with 12 bases between. The CDR3 runs to 12 residues. CDR1 SGHAT and CDR2 FQNNGV come from the germline V gene.

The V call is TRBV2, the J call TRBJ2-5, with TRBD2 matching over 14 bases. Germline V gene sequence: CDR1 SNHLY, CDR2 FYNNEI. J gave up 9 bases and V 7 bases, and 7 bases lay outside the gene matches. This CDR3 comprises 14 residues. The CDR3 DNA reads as TGTGCCAGCAACTCAGGGGGACTAGCGGGGGCCCAGTACTTC. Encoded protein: CASNSGGLAGAQYF.

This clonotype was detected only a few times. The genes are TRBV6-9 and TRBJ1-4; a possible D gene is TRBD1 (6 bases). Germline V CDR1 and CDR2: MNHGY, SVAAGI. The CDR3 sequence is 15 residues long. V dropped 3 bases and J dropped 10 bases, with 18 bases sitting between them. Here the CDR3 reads CASSYSNSGAGKLFF. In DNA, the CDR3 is TGTGCCAGCAGTTACTCGAATTCAGGGGCGGGAAAACTGTTTTTT.

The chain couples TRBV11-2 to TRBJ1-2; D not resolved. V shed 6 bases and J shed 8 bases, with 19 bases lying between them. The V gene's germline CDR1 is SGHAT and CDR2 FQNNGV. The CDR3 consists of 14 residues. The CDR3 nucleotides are TGTGCCAGCAGTGAATTCGGCCTTCAAGGAGGCTACACCTTC. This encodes CASSEFGLQGGYTF.

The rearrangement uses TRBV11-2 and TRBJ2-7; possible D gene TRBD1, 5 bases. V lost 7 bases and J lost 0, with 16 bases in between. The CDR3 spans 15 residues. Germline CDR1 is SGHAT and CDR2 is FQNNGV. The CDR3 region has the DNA TGTGCCAGCACCGCCGACAGAGAAAGCTCCTACGAGCAGTACTTC. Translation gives CASTADRESSYEQYF.

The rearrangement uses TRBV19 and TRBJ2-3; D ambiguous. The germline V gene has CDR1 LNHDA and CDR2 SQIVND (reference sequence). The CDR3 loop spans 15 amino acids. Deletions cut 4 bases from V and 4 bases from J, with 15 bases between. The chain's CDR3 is CASSKPGYNPDTQYF. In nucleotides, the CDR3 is TGTGCCAGTAGTAAACCGGGCTACAATCCAGATACGCAGTATTTT.

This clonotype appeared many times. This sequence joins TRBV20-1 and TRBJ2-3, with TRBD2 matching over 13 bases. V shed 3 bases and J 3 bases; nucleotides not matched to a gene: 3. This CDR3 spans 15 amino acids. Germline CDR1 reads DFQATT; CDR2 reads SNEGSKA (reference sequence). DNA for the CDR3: TGCAGTGCTAGGGGACTAGCGGGACTTACAGATACGCAGTATTTT. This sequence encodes CSARGLAGLTDTQYF.

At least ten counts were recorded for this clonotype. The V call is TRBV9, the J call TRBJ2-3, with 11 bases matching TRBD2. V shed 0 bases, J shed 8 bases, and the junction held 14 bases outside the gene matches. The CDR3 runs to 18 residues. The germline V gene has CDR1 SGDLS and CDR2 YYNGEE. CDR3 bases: TGTGCCAGCAGCGTAGGCGGGGGGGGGACTAGCGGTAGTGGTACGCAGTATTTT. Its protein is CASSVGGGGTSGSGTQYF. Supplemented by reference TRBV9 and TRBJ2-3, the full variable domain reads DSGVTQTPKHLITATGQRVTLRCSPRSGDLSVYWYQQSLDQGLQFLIQYYNGEERAKGNILERFSAQQFPDLHSELNLSSLELGDSALYFCASSVGGGGTSGSGTQYFGPGTRLTVL.

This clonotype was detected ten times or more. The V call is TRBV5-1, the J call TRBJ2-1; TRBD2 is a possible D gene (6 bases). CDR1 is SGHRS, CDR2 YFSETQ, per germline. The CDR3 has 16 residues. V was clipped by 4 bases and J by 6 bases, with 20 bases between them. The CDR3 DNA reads TGCGCCAGCAGCGGCGGGACTGGTGATGGGGGCAATGAGCAGTTCTTC. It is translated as CASSGGTGDGGNEQFF.

DNA for the CDR3: TGTGCCAGTGGGACAGGGGGGACCGGGGAGCTGTTTTTT. This sequence encodes CASGTGGTGELFF. The rearrangement uses TRBV11-2 and TRBJ2-2; TRBD1 agrees at 11 bases. Germline V lookup: CDR1 SGHAT, CDR2 FQNNGV. The CDR3 totals 13 residues. V shed 9 bases, J shed 5 bases, and the junction held 2 bases outside the gene matches.

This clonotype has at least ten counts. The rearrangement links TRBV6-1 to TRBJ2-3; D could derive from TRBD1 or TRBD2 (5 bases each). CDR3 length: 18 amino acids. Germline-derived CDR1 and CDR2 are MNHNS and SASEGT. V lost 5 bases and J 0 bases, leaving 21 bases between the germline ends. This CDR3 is CASSPVGRPQTSTDTQYF. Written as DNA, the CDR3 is TGTGCCAGCAGTCCCGTGGGACGGCCACAAACTAGCACAGATACGCAGTATTTT.

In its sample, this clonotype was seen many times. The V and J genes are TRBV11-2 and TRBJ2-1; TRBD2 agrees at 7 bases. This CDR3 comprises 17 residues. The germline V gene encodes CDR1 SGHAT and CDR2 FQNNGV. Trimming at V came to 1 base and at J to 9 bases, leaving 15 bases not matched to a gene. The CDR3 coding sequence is TGTGCCAGCAGCTTAGGGAGTTCGGCGGGAGCAGGCGGTGAGCAGTTCTTC. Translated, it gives CASSLGSSAGAGGEQFF.

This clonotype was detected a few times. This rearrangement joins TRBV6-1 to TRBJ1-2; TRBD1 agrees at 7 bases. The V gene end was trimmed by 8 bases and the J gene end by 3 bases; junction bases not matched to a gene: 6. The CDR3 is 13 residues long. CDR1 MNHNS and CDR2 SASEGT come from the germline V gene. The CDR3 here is CASCLDRDYGYTF. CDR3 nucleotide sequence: TGTGCCAGCTGCCTTGACAGGGACTATGGCTACACCTTC.

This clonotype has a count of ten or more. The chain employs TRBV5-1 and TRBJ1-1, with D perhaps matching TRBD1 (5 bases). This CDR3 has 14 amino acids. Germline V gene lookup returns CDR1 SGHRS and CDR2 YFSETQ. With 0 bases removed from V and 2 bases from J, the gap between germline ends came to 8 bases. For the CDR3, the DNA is TGCGCCAGCAGCTTGGGGACAATTAACACTGAAGCTTTCTTT. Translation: CASSLGTINTEAFF.

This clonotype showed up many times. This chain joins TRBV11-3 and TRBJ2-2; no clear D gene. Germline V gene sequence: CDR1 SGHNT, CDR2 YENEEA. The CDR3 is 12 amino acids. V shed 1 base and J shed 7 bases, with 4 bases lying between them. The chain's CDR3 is CASSLGVGELFF. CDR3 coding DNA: TGTGCCAGCAGCTTAGGGGTCGGGGAGCTGTTTTTT.

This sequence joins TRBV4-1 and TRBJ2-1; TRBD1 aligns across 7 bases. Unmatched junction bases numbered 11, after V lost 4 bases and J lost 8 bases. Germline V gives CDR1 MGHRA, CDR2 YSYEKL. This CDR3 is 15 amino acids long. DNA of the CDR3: TGCGCCAGCAGCCCCGTAGATAGAGGGGGCGATGAGCAGTTCTTC. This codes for CASSPVDRGGDEQFF.

The CDR3 coding sequence is TGTGCCACCAGCAACAGGGGGGGGGGTGGTGAGCAGTTCTTC. This translates into CATSNRGGGGEQFF. The rearrangement links TRBV15 to TRBJ2-1, with D maybe TRBD1 (8 bases). V was cut by 4 bases and J by 9 bases, with 16 bases left in between. The CDR3 runs 14 residues. Looked up from germline, CDR1 is LNHNV and CDR2 is YYDKDF (reference sequence).

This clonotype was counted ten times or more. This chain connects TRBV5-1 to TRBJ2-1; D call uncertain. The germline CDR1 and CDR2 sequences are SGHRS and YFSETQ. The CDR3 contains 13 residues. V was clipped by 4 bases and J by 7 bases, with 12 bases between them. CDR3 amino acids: CASSAEPENEQFF. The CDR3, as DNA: TGCGCCAGCAGCGCTGAGCCGGAAAATGAGCAGTTCTTC.

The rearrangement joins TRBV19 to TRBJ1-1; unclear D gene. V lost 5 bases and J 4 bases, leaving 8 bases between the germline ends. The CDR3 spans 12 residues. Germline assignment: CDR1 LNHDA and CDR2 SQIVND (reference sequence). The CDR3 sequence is CASSVQTTEAFF. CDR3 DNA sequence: TGTGCCAGTAGTGTACAGACCACTGAAGCTTTCTTT.

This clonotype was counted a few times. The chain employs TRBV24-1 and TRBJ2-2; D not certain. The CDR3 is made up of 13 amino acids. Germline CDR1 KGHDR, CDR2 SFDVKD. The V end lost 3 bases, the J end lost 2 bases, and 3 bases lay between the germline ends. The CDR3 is CATSDPNTGELFF. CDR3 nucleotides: TGTGCCACCAGTGATCCAAACACCGGGGAGCTGTTTTTT.

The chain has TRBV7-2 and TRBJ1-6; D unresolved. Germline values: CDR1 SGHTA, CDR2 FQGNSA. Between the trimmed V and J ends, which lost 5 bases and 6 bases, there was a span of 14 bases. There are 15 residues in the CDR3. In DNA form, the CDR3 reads TGTGCCAGCAGCCAGATACAGAGTGGTAATTCACCCCTCCACTTT. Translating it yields CASSQIQSGNSPLHF. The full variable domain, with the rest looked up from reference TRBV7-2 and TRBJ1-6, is GAGVSQSPSNKVTEKGKDVELRCDPISGHTALYWYRQSLGQGLEFLIYFQGNSAPDKSGLPSDRFSAERTGGSVSTLTIQRTQQEDSAVYLCASSQIQSGNSPLHFGNGTRLTVT.

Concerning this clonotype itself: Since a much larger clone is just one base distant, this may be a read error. CDR3 amino acids: CASSLRDGGDEQFF. The CDR3 region has the DNA TGTGCCAGCAGCTTACGGGACGGTGGGGATGAGCAGTTCTTC. The J gene is TRBJ2-1, the V gene TRBV7-8, with D perhaps given as TRBD1 or TRBD2 (5 bases each). This CDR3 spans 14 amino acids. Trimming removed 2 bases from V and 8 bases from J, with 13 bases in between. Germline V lookup: CDR1 SGHVS, CDR2 FQNEAQ.

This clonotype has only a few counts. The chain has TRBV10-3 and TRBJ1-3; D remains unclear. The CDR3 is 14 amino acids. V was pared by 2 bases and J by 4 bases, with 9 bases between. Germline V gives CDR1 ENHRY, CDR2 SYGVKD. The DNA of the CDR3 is TGTGCCATCAGTGAGGAGGGAAGAGGAAACACCATATATTTT. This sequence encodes CAISEEGRGNTIYF.

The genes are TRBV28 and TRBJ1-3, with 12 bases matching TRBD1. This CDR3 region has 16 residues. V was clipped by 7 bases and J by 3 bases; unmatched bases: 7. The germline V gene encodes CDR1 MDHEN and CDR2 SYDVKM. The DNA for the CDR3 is TGTGCCAGCATCCAGGGACAGGGGGCGCTTGGAAACACCATATATTTT. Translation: CASIQGQGALGNTIYF. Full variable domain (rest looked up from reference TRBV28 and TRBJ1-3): DVKVTQSSRYLVKRTGEKVFLECVQDMDHENMFWYRQDPGLGLRLIYFSYDVKMKEKGDIPEGYSVSREKKERFSLILESASTNQTSMYLCASIQGQGALGNTIYFGEGSWLTVV.

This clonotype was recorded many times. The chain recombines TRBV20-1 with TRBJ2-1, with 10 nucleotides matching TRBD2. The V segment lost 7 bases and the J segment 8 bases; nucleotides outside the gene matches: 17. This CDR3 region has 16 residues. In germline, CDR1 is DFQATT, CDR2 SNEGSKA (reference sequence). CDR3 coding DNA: TGCAGTGTGGGGAGCGCTAGCGGGAGTACCTTGGATGAGCAGTTCTTC. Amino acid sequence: CSVGSASGSTLDEQFF.